This record concerns one T cell receptor (beta chain) sequence. What it binds is unknown. This record belongs to a study of graft-versus-host responses after intestinal transplantation. Study outcomes and limitations: Some patients had graft-donor T cell macrochimerism. In their allografts, the ratios of graft-versus-host to host-versus-graft T cell clones were high. Circulating GvH clone levels at their peak were associated with HvG declines (early post-transplant).

Here immunoSEQ multiplex PCR was the method, and the copy in TCRdb shows in-frame clones only, minus some. There are over 120,000 clones in the sample; around 90% occur only once, and around 0.2% lies in the top ten. Sequenced here: unstimulated CD4+ T cells sorted from spleen or lymph node cells, sampled before intestinal transplant. This TCR was sampled from a human donor who received an intestinal transplant.

CDR3 in DNA: TGTGCCACCAGCAGAACCGGAGTAGGGGCCTACGAGCAGTACTTC. The encoded protein is CATSRTGVGAYEQYF. The gene calls are TRBV15 and TRBJ2-7, with D maybe TRBD1 (5 bases). Germline CDR1 is LNHNV and CDR2 is YYDKDF (reference sequence). The CDR3 is 15 residues long. V was trimmed by 2 bases and J by 2 bases, leaving 13 bases between them.